This T cell receptor (beta chain) was sequenced during a study of T cell responses to AZD1222 COVID-19 vaccine. In the study overall: Second doses were pooled across both intervals (about 4 or about 12 weeks).

The count of this clone is one. What it binds is unknown. Study outcomes and limitations: It was only a handful of AZD1222 recipients who were seropositive at baseline. Unmutated variant regions reportedly attract nearly half of all spike-specific TCRs. Sampling captured repertoires only after the peak T cell response.

TCRdb's table, derived via immunoSEQ multiplex PCR, lists solely in-frame clones and lacks some. The sample yields about 140,000 clones, over 85% seen once. The origin of this receptor is an adult in good health. The source material was peripheral blood, sampled on day 0 of AZD1222 vaccination.

The DNA of the CDR3 is TGTGCCAGCAGCTTAGTAGGCGATGACACAGATACGCAGTATTTT. Its translation: CASSLVGDDTDTQYF. V gene TRBV7-2 combines with J gene TRBJ2-3; D unclear. The CDR3 has 15 residues. CDR1 is SGHTA, CDR2 FQGNSA, per germline. The V end lost 1 base, the J end lost 2 bases, and 10 bases lay between the germline ends.